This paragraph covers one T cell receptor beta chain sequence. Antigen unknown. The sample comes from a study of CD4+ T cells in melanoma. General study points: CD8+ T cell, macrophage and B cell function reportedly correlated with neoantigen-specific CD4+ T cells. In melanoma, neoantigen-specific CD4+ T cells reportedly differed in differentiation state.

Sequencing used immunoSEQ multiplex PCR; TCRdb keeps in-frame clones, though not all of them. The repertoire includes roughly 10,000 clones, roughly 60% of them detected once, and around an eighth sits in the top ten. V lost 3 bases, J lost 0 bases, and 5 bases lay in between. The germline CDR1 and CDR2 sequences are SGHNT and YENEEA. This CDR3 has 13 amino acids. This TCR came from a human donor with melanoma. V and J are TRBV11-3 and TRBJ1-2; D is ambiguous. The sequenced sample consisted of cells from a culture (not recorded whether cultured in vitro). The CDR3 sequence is CASSFLANYGYTF. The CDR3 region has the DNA TGTGCCAGCAGCTTTTTGGCTAACTATGGCTACACCTTC. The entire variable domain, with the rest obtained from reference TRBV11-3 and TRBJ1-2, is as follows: EAGVVQSPRYKIIEKKQPVAFWCNPISGHNTLYWYLQNLGQGPELLIRYENEEAVDDSQLPKDRFSAERLKGVDSTLKIQPAELGDSAVYLCASSFLANYGYTFGSGTRLTVV.